In its sample, the clone carrying this T cell receptor (beta chain) was seen a few times. What it recognizes is unknown. This entry belongs to a study of T-cell memory formation after mild COVID-19. Study context: TCR clusters largely stayed donor specific.

Study-level points and caveats: Contracting CD4+ clones sat mainly in CM and EM; CD8+ in EMRA. The SARS-CoV-2 specificity of second-wave clones reaching peak at day 37 remained unverified. Pre-infection memory harbored some responding clones, suggesting cross-reactive memory joined.

From the 5' RACE reads, TCRdb called clonotypes with MiXCR, one entry per CDR3 protein. Of 450,000 or so distinct CDR3 sequences listed, 15% to 25% were seen once; the top ten hold roughly 8.4%. Germline loops: CDR1 DFQATT, CDR2 SNEGSKA (reference sequence). The CDR3 runs 15 residues. V lost 8 bases and J lost 3, with 20 bases in between. The sequence derives from an adult woman who had mild COVID-19 (a few samples of this study predate the infection). Cell type and time point are not known. This sequence joins TRBV20-1 and TRBJ1-5, with D unresolved. The source material was PBMCs or a T cell subset sorted from them (not recorded which). The CDR3 region has the DNA TGCAGTACAAACCGGGCGGAGATTACCAATCAGCCCCAGCATTTT. Amino acids: CSTNRAEITNQPQHF.